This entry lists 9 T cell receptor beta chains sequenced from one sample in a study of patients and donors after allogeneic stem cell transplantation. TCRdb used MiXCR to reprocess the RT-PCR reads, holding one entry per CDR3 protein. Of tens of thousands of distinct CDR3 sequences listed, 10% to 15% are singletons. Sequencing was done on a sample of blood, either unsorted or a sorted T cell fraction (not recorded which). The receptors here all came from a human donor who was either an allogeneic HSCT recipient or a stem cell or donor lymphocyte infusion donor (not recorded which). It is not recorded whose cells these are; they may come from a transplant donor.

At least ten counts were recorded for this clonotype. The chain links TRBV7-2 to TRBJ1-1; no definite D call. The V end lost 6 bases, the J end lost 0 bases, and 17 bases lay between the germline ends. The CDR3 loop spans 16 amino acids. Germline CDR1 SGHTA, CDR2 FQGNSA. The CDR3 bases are TGTGCCAGCAGACGCGCAGGCGTAGGATTGAACACTGAAGCTTTCTTT. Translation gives CASRRAGVGLNTEAFF.

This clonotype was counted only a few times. The CDR3 nucleotides read TGTGCCAGCAGCCAAGTGTCACGGAATGAGCAGTTCTTC. As protein: CASSQVSRNEQFF. The genes are TRBV3-1 and TRBJ2-1; D gene unclear. This CDR3 contains 13 residues. Trimming took 1 base from V and 7 from J, leaving 8 bases between them. The V gene's germline CDR1 is LGHDT and CDR2 YNNKEL (reference sequence).

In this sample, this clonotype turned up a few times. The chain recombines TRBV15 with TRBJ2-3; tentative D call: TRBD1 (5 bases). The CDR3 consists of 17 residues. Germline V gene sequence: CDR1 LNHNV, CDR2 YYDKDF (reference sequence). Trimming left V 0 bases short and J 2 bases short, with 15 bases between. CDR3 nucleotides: TGTGCCACCAGCAGAGATCGGCAGGGCCGTTACACAGATACGCAGTATTTT. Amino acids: CATSRDRQGRYTDTQYF. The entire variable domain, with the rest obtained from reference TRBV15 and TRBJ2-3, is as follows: DAMVIQNPRYQVTQFGKPVTLSCSQTLNHNVMYWYQQKSSQAPKLLFHYYDKDFNNEADTPDNFQSRRPNTSFCFLDIRSPGLGDTAMYLCATSRDRQGRYTDTQYFGPGTRLTVL.

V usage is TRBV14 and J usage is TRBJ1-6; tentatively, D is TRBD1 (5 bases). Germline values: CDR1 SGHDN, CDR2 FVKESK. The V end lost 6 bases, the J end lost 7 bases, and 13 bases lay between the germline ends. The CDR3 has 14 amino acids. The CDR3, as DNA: TGTGCCAGCAGGTTCGAGACAGAGAATTCACCCCTCCACTTT. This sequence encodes CASRFETENSPLHF.

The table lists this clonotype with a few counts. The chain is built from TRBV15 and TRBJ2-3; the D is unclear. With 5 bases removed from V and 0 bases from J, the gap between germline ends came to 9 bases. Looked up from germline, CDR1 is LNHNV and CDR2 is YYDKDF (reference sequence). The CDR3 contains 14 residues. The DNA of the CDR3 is TGTGCCACCAGCCCAGGTTCTAGCACAGATACGCAGTATTTT. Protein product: CATSPGSSTDTQYF.

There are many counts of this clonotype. CDR3 amino acids: CASSLSLGRANYGYTF. DNA of the CDR3: TGTGCCAGCAGCTTAAGTCTGGGACGAGCTAACTATGGCTACACCTTC. The chain couples TRBV7-9 to TRBJ1-2, with a possible D match to TRBD1 (5 bases). The germline V and J ends were trimmed by 2 bases and 0 bases, with 13 bases remaining between them. Germline V gives CDR1 SEHNR, CDR2 FQNEAQ (reference sequence). The CDR3 consists of 16 residues.

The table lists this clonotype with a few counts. The CDR3 nucleotides are TGTGCCAGCAGCTTGGACCGGACAGATACGCAGTATTTT. Translating gives CASSLDRTDTQYF. This chain uses TRBV13 with TRBJ2-3; D remains ambiguous. CDR1 is PRHDT and CDR2 is FYEKMQ in the germline V gene (reference sequence). Trimming cost V 3 bases and J 3 bases, with 7 bases left between them. The CDR3 is made up of 13 amino acids.

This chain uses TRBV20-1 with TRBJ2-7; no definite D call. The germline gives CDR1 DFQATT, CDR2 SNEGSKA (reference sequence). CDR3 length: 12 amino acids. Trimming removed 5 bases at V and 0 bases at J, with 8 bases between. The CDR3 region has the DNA TGCAGTGCTTCGACTTCCTCCTACGAGCAGTACTTC. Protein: CSASTSSYEQYF.

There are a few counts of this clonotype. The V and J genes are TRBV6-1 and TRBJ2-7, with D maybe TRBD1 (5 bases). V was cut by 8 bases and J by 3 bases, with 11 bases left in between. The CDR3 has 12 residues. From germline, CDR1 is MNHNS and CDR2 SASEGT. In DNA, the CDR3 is TGTGCCAGCTGGTCAGGGATCTACGAGCAGTACTTC. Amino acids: CASWSGIYEQYF.